These 9 T cell receptor beta chains originate from one sample sequenced in a study of shared clonotypes between healthy human individuals. Only in-frame clones appear in the TCRdb table, and some are missing; sequencing was by immunoSEQ multiplex PCR. The sample has about 2 million clones, less than 95% seen once. Positive CCR7 selection of CD45RO-negative cells yielded the naive CD8 cells, and terminally differentiated effector memory CD45RA+ cells were excluded. Sequenced: naive CD8+ T cells sorted from blood. All receptors derive from a man aged 18 to 29 in good health.

The rearrangement joins TRBV28 to TRBJ1-2; 9 bases agree with TRBD1. Looked up from germline, CDR1 is MDHEN and CDR2 is SYDVKM. The length of the CDR3 is 14 residues. V lost 3 bases and J lost 7; bases outside the gene matches: 6. The CDR3 spells CASSFPDRGFGYTF. The CDR3 nucleotides read TGTGCCAGCAGTTTCCCGGACAGGGGTTTTGGCTACACCTTC.

This clone occurred once. V is TRBV4-3 and J is TRBJ2-1, with D possibly matching TRBD2 (6 bases). This CDR3 has 17 amino acids. The germline V gene encodes CDR1 LGHNA and CDR2 YSLEER. Trimming took off 0 bases at V and 9 bases at J, with 21 bases between the two ends. This CDR3 reads CASSQETGPGARTEQFF. CDR3 bases: TGCGCCAGCAGCCAAGAAACTGGCCCGGGAGCTAGGACTGAGCAGTTCTTC.

The chain joins TRBV28 to TRBJ1-4; D unclear. Germline V lookup: CDR1 MDHEN, CDR2 SYDVKM. This CDR3 has 14 residues. The ends were cut back, 3 bases at V and 8 bases at J, with 13 bases in the middle. CDR3 nucleotides: TGTGCCAGCAGTTTGCTGGAGGCTGGGGAAAAACTGTTTTTT. It specifies CASSLLEAGEKLFF.

This clone was seen only once. The chain recombines TRBV29-1 with TRBJ1-2; D is undetermined. V gave up 0 bases and J gave up 4 bases, with 12 bases separating them. From germline, CDR1 is SQVTM and CDR2 ANQGSEA. There are 14 residues in the CDR3. The CDR3 reads CSVEDLGRPYGYTF. In DNA form, the CDR3 reads TGCAGCGTTGAAGACCTGGGCAGGCCCTATGGCTACACCTTC. Together with reference TRBV29-1 and TRBJ1-2, the CDR3 gives the full variable domain: SAVISQKPSRDICQRGTSLTIQCQVDSQVTMMFWYRQQPGQSLTLIATANQGSEATYESGFVIDKFPISRPNLTFSTLTVSNMSPEDSSIYLCSVEDLGRPYGYTFGSGTRLTVV.

Worth noting for this clone: A much larger clonotype is one base distant, so this may be a read error. Other DNA sequences in the same sample also yield this CDR3. DNA of the CDR3: TGTGCCAGCAGCTCATCCTACGAGCAGTACTTC. Translating it yields CASSSSYEQYF. V and J are TRBV5-4 and TRBJ2-7, with D unresolved. This CDR3 contains 11 residues. From germline, CDR1 is SGHNT and CDR2 YYREEE (reference sequence). V lost 3 bases, J lost 1 base, and 2 bases lay in between.

The rearrangement links TRBV9 to TRBJ2-1; 8 bases line up with TRBD1. Trimming at V came to 3 bases and at J to 4 bases, leaving 9 bases not matched to a gene. Germline V gene data show CDR1 as SGDLS and CDR2 as YYNGEE. This CDR3 is built from 16 residues. Written as DNA, the CDR3 is TGTGCCAGCAGCGAATACGACAGGGGCAGGTACAATGAGCAGTTCTTC. Protein sequence: CASSEYDRGRYNEQFF.

This clone was detected a few times. The gene calls are TRBV28 and TRBJ1-2; D is uncertain. V was clipped by 2 bases and J by 4 bases, with 5 bases between them. This CDR3 spans 12 amino acids. CDR1 MDHEN and CDR2 SYDVKM come from the germline V gene. The CDR3 bases are TGTGCCAGCAGTTTAGATCTCTATGGCTACACCTTC. The encoded protein is CASSLDLYGYTF.

This chain connects TRBV29-1 to TRBJ1-2, with a tentative D call TRBD1 (6 bases). CDR3 length: 14 amino acids. Trimming stripped 5 bases from V and 8 bases from J, with 21 bases between. Germline-derived CDR1 and CDR2 are SQVTM and ANQGSEA. In DNA form, the CDR3 reads TGCAGCGTTCCCCGGACAGAGCTCCATCCCGGCTACACCTTC. It encodes CSVPRTELHPGYTF.

This chain uses TRBV15 with TRBJ2-2, with D perhaps given as TRBD1 or TRBD2 (5 bases each). The CDR3 consists of 17 residues. Trimming cost V 1 base and J 4 bases, with 16 bases left between them. The germline gives CDR1 LNHNV, CDR2 YYDKDF (reference sequence). CDR3 amino acids: CATSRAIRVGTTGELFF. As DNA, the CDR3 is TGTGCCACCAGCAGAGCGATTCGAGTGGGGACCACCGGGGAGCTGTTTTTT. The whole variable domain, filled in from reference TRBV15 and TRBJ2-2, reads DAMVIQNPRYQVTQFGKPVTLSCSQTLNHNVMYWYQQKSSQAPKLLFHYYDKDFNNEADTPDNFQSRRPNTSFCFLDIRSPGLGDTAMYLCATSRAIRVGTTGELFFGEGSRLTVL.